The entry below gives a single T cell receptor (beta chain) sequence along with its context. The antigen is undetermined. The sample is drawn from a study of OX40 agonist ivuxolimab in advanced cancers. Overall study: Partial responses were observed in three patients, of whom one had hepatocellular carcinoma and two had cutaneous melanoma. Study-wide findings and caveats: Among the least clonally expanded were partial responders at 0.1-3.0 mg/kg. On average, CD8+ T cells had more expanded clones than CD4+.

TCRdb keeps only in-frame clones here, not all; method: immunoSEQ multiplex PCR. The sample has around 60,000 clones, over 75% seen once. Trimming cost V 5 bases and J 7 bases, with 14 bases left between them. The length of the CDR3 is 13 residues. Germline CDR1 GTSNPN, CDR2 SVGIG (reference sequence). The gene calls are TRBV30 and TRBJ1-4, with a weak D call TRBD1 (5 bases). The clonotype originates from an adult with an advanced solid tumor such as melanoma, head and neck, liver or kidney cancer. Here the sequenced sample was CD4+ or CD8+ T cells sorted from blood, taken in a trial of the OX40 agonist ivuxolimab. This CDR3 is CAWSGTPSEKLFF. The CDR3 DNA is TGTGCCTGGTCCGGGACTCCCAGTGAAAAACTGTTTTTT.